The TCR beta chain under discussion was sequenced for a study of T cells in tuberculosis. The study, taken as a whole, reports: Smaller distances to GMM-specific TCRs suggested their expansion in active tuberculosis. Smaller alpha distances in active tuberculosis partly reflected shorter CDR3-alpha lengths.

Data came from immunoSEQ multiplex PCR; TCRdb stores just in-frame clones and leaves some out. The sample lists about 24,000 clones, roughly 95% occurring once. As for this clone: What it recognizes is unknown.

The CDR3 runs 13 residues. Germline CDR1 and CDR2: WSHSY and SAAADI. Trimming took 6 bases from V and 8 from J; bases not matched to a gene: 8. The receptor comes from a donor aged 10 to 29 with latent tuberculosis or without tuberculosis infection. The V and J genes are TRBV10-2 and TRBJ1-2; 8 positions agree with TRBD1. Sample: PBMCs. The chain's CDR3 is CASSAQGARGYTF. The CDR3 bases are TGCGCCAGCAGCGCTCAGGGGGCGCGAGGCTACACCTTC.